Listed below are T cell receptor beta chains from one sample, sequenced in a study of blood T cell repertoires in COVID-19. Repertoires were generated with immunoSEQ multiplex PCR, while TCRdb's copy carries only in-frame clones and drops some. The sample has over 80,000 clones, 75% to 90% seen once. Input material: peripheral blood. These receptors all come from a woman in her seventies with acute or convalescent COVID-19. Each CDR3 is given without its conserved first and last residue. Each record gives: CDR3 length, J gene, V gene, CDR3 protein.

>13|TRBJ2-5|TRBV28
ASSFPSGSQETQY
>12|TRBJ2-2|TRBV7-3
ASSPGQGTGELF
>13|TRBJ1-2|TRBV7-2
ASSLAPVGIYGYT
>12|TRBJ1-4|TRBV6-1
ASSYGSLNEKLF
>13|TRBJ2-3|TRBV11-2
ASSLWGGPTDTQY
>13|TRBJ2-1|TRBV28
ASSLVRDFYNEQF
>9|TRBJ1-3|TRBV7-6
ASSFRDTIY
>12|TRBJ2-1|TRBV6-5
ASSPSGGYNEQF
>14|TRBJ2-1|TRBV2
ASGGLAVSSYNEQF
>10|TRBJ1-2|TRBV7-9
ASSLGQGGYT
>16|TRBJ2-2|TRBV19
ASSPIPRDQGKVGELF
>14|TRBJ2-1|TRBV28
ASRTAGGRSYNEQF
>12|TRBJ2-7|TRBV27
ASSPGTLVYEQY
>12|TRBJ2-7|TRBV18
ASSPRERRYEQY
>12|TRBJ2-1|TRBV20-1
SASVRGEGGEQF
>14|TRBJ2-2|TRBV6-5
ASSYTAALNTGELF
>15|TRBJ2-1|TRBV9
ASSITSGTGGQNEQF
>12|TRBJ2-1|TRBV5-6
ASSFGTTYNEQF
>14|TRBJ1-1|TRBV28
ASSLGAGVLNTEAF
>14|TRBJ1-5|TRBV6-6
ASSPGTGGWNQPQH
>15|TRBJ1-5|TRBV7-9
ASSSGQELMIRQPQH
>10|TRBJ1-2|TRBV28
ASSPGQYGYT
>12|TRBJ1-1|TRBV7-9
ASSLVGPNTEAF